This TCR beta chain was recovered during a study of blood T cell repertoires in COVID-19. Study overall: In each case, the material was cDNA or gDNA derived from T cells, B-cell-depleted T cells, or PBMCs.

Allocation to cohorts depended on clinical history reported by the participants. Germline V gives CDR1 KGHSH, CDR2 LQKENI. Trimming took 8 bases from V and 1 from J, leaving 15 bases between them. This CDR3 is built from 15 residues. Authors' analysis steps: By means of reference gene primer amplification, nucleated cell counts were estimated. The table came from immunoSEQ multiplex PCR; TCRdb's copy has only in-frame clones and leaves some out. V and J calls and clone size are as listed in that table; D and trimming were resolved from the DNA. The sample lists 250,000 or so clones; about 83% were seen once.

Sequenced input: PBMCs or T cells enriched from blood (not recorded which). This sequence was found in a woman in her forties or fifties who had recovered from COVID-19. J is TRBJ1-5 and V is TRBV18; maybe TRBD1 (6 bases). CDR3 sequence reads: CASTVVQGSNQPQHF. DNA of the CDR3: TGTGCCAGCACGGTCGTACAGGGAAGCAATCAGCCCCAGCATTTT.